These T cell receptor beta chains were read from a single sample in a study of blood T cell repertoires in COVID-19. The data were produced by immunoSEQ multiplex PCR, yet TCRdb's version contains in-frame clones alone and is incomplete. The profile shows about 290,000 clones, around 90% of them singletons. The sample consisted of PBMCs or T cells enriched from blood (not recorded which). These receptors originate from a woman aged 40 to 49 who had recovered from COVID-19. Each CDR3 is given with its conserved first and last residue.

V: TRBV7-9
J: TRBJ1-5
CDR3: CASSLNRGGGNQPQHF

V: TRBV6-1
J: TRBJ2-7
CDR3: CATYRDRVPYEQYF

V: TRBV6-5
J: TRBJ2-7
CDR3: CASRQWQGGEQYF

V: TRBV5-1
J: TRBJ1-2
CDR3: CASSSGTGAYGYTF

V: TRBV7-3
J: TRBJ1-1
CDR3: CASSLLGANTEAFF

V: TRBV18
J: TRBJ1-4
CDR3: CASSPGTVHEKLFF

V: TRBV6-5
J: TRBJ2-1
CDR3: CASSLKPGLAANEQFF

V: TRBV2
J: TRBJ2-3
CDR3: CATAGTHHTDTQYF

V: TRBV9
J: TRBJ1-1
CDR3: CASSVEARTEAFF

V: TRBV11-3
J: TRBJ2-3
CDR3: CASSLGMGDRVVADTQYF

V: TRBV6-6
J: TRBJ1-1
CDR3: CASSYSTGEAFF

V: TRBV7-2
J: TRBJ2-7
CDR3: CASSLVYGSHEQYF

V: TRBV5-1
J: TRBJ1-2
CDR3: CASSLRGQGDGYTF

V: TRBV28
J: TRBJ1-1
CDR3: CASSIPGQGVSTEAFF